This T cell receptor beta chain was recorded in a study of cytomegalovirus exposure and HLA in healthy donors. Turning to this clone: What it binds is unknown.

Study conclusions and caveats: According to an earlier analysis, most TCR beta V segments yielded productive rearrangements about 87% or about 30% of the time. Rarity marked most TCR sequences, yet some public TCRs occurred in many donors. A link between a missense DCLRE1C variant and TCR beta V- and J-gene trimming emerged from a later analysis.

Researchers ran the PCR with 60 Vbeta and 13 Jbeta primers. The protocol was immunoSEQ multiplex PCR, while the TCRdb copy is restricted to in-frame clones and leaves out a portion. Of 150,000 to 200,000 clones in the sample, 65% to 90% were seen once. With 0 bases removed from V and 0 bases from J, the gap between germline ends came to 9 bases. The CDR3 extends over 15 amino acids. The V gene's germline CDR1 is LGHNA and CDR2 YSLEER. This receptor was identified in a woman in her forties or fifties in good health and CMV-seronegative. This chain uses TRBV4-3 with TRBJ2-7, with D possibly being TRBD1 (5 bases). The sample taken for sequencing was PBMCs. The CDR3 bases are TGCGCCAGCAGCCAAGATCACAGGTCCTCCTACGAGCAGTACTTC. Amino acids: CASSQDHRSSYEQYF.